Sequencing of this T cell receptor beta chain was carried out in a study of blood T cells in healthy people across ages. With regard to this clonotype: Antigen unknown.

With a J-beta primer mix and a sample-barcoded 5' primer, a second PCR ran about 7 to 12 cycles. Each cDNA molecule was tagged by a template-switch adaptor with 12 random nucleotides. MiXCR, run by TCRdb on the 5' RACE reads, gives a single entry per CDR3 protein. Among around 870,000 distinct CDR3 sequences listed, roughly 26% were seen once. Notes on the study in general: More naive CD4+ cells and higher diversity were found in long-lived than in aged donors. Because sorting was not performed, PBMCs prevented conclusive naive versus antigen-experienced comparison.

The TCR sequence derives from a woman aged 80 or over in good health. The sample consisted of blood.

The CDR3 region has the DNA TGTGCCAGCAAATGGACAGGGGACGAAAAACTGTTTTTT. Its translation: CASKWTGDEKLFF. The rearrangement links TRBV11-2 to TRBJ1-4, with 9 bases identical to TRBD1. With V trimmed by 7 bases and J by 8 bases, 5 bases remained unmatched. Per the germline V gene, CDR1 is SGHAT and CDR2 is FQNNGV. CDR3 length: 13 residues.